This T cell receptor beta chain was sequenced for a study of cytomegalovirus exposure and HLA in healthy donors. Study-wide findings and caveats: Later work found most CMV-associated TCR beta chains apparently HLA-restricted.

The CDR3 has 16 residues. V gave up 3 bases and J gave up 6 bases; unmatched junction bases: 10. CDR1 is KGHSH and CDR2 is LQKENI in the germline V gene. This clone was recorded a few times. Its antigen is still unknown. 60 Vbeta and 13 Jbeta primers were used in PCR. Produced via immunoSEQ multiplex PCR; TCRdb's table is partial and in-frame only. The repertoire has 170,000 or so clones, 75% to 85% of them found once; the top ten carry 3.7%. The chain joins TRBV18 to TRBJ2-2; 7 nucleotides match TRBD1. Sequenced: PBMCs. The clonotype was recovered from a woman in her sixties in good health and CMV-seropositive. CDR3 bases: TGTGCCAGCTCACCGGAAGAAGGGGGCTTGGCCGGGGAGCTGTTTTTT. Residues: CASSPEEGGLAGELFF.